The present T cell receptor beta chain was sequenced within a study of T cells in Graves' hyperthyroidism and ophthalmopathy. This clonotype has a handful of counts. Its antigen is unknown. Investigators excluded patients with uncontrolled infection, other autoimmune disease, pregnancy or lactation. CDR1 and CDR2 from the germline V gene are GTSNPN and SVGIG (reference sequence). CDR3 length equals 15 residues. V was clipped by 3 bases and J by 5 bases; unmatched bases: 9. TCR beta CDR3 region amplification was performed from RNA transcripts. RT-PCR in the first round (using the HTBI primer set) targeted the TCR CDR3. TCRdb analysed the multiplex PCR reads with MiXCR anew, one entry per CDR3 protein. The repertoire holds over 400,000 distinct CDR3 sequences, with 22% as singletons. Study results and caveats: Stable hyperthyroidism was separated from ophthalmopathy by a model based on 13 V-J features.

This clonotype was sampled from a woman in her 70s with Graves' ophthalmopathy. Source material: blood. The chain uses TRBV30 and TRBJ2-1; 8 bases map to TRBD2. CDR3 DNA sequence: TGTGCCTGGAGCCCCCGCGGGGGGATCCACAATGAGCAGTTCTTC. This sequence encodes CAWSPRGGIHNEQFF.